This T cell receptor (beta chain) emerged from a study of a mutant IDH1 vaccine in newly diagnosed glioma. This sample's time point: week 11, during vaccination. Topical imiquimod accompanied each vaccine dose, which consisted of 300 ug of mutant IDH1 20-mer peptide. In germline, CDR1 is SGHRS, CDR2 YFSETQ. There are 14 residues in the CDR3. Trimming at V came to 5 bases and at J to 2 bases, leaving 6 bases not matched to a gene. Comments on this clone: Its antigen is unknown.

TCRdb's table, derived via immunoSEQ multiplex PCR, lists solely in-frame clones and lacks some. The sample records 38,000 or so clones, about 80% being singletons. Sequencing used peripheral blood mononuclear cells (PBMCs), obtained from a glioma patient whose treatment included an IDH1 peptide vaccine. The rearrangement uses TRBV5-1 and TRBJ2-5; the match to TRBD2 covers 7 bases. The sequence was collected from a woman in her twenties or thirties with glioma. Some clones in this sample may be carry-over from other donors' samples. CDR3 amino acids: CASRGGRLQETQYF. The CDR3 region has the DNA TGCGCCAGCAGGGGCGGGAGACTTCAAGAGACCCAGTACTTC. Based on the CDR3 plus reference TRBV5-1 and TRBJ2-5, the full variable domain is KAGVTQTPRYLIKTRGQQVTLSCSPISGHRSVSWYQQTPGQGLQFLFEYFSETQRNKGNFPGRFSGRQFSNSRSEMNVSTLELGDSALYLCASRGGRLQETQYFGPGTRLLVL.